This T cell receptor beta chain was recorded in a study of cytomegalovirus exposure and HLA in healthy donors. Study-level results: As immune exposure information, only CMV serostatus was available. V- and J-gene trimming of TCR beta was linked (in a later analysis) to a missense DCLRE1C variant. As was reported, the classifier diagnosed cytomegalovirus status with high specificity and sensitivity.

It was with 60 Vbeta and 13 Jbeta primers that the PCR ran. Method: immunoSEQ multiplex PCR; TCRdb's copy keeps in-frame clones and lacks some. The sample shows around 130,000 clones, 70% to 75% of them seen only once. This clone was observed a few times. Its antigen is unknown. The sample consisted of PBMCs. The sequence was collected from a woman in her 40s in good health and CMV-seropositive.

The CDR3: CATRGNYGYTF. Written as DNA, the CDR3 is TGTGCCACTAGGGGTAACTATGGCTACACCTTC. The chain has TRBV28 and TRBJ1-2; D possibly corresponds to TRBD1 (5 bases). Germline V lookup: CDR1 MDHEN, CDR2 SYDVKM. The CDR3 extends over 11 amino acids. The V end lost 10 bases, the J end lost 1 base, and 7 bases lay between the germline ends.